These T cell receptor beta chains were read from a single sample in a study of shared clonotypes between healthy human individuals. The protocol was immunoSEQ multiplex PCR, while the TCRdb copy is restricted to in-frame clones and leaves out a portion. The profile shows about a million clones, around 77% of them singletons. The sequenced sample was memory CD4+ T cells from PBMCs. The receptors were sampled from a man between 18 and 29 years old in good health. Some clones in this sample may be carry-over from other donors' samples. Both conserved end residues are trimmed from each CDR3.

j_gene,v_gene,CDR3aa
TRBJ2-5,TRBV30,AWSVGGGSETQY
TRBJ2-7,TRBV19,ASRGFYEQY
TRBJ2-3,TRBV5-6,ASSPQGPSTDTQY
TRBJ1-2,TRBV7-9,ASSLMQEPAYGYT
TRBJ2-6,TRBV5-6,ASSLAGPGANVLT
TRBJ2-5,TRBV5-1,ASSHGTSGSLETQY
TRBJ2-1,TRBV5-1,ASSPQAGTYNEQF
TRBJ2-5,TRBV5-1,ASSQQGQVETQY
TRBJ2-7,TRBV28,ASSLSLIYEQY
TRBJ2-3,TRBV5-1,ASSFFGRADTQY
TRBJ2-6,TRBV30,AWSGQGWGSGANVLT
TRBJ1-5,TRBV2,ASSPGQINQPQH
TRBJ2-7,TRBV9,ASSESSGSSYEQY
TRBJ1-3,TRBV5-1,ASSLARPGAVRDTIY
TRBJ1-5,TRBV19,ASSLPTGAAQPQH
TRBJ2-5,TRBV10-1,ASSEQRGYQETQY
TRBJ1-2,TRBV5-4,ASSAGQGLGGYT
TRBJ2-1,TRBV11-2,ASSLDRASGNEQF
TRBJ1-5,TRBV7-3,ASSFDGTGNQPQH
TRBJ2-5,TRBV6-5,ASSNDRGPGETQY
TRBJ1-1,TRBV7-9,ASSLSGGWTEAF
TRBJ2-5,TRBV5-5,ASSFGLAAQETQY
TRBJ2-7,TRBV6-4,ASSPPRGEQY
TRBJ1-5,TRBV14,ASSQSRDQPQH
TRBJ2-7,TRBV20-1,SARGSYEQY
TRBJ1-5,TRBV2,ASRGDGYSNQPQH
TRBJ1-1,TRBV10-2,ASRPQGGTEAF
TRBJ2-5,TRBV11-2,ASSLGQRETQY
TRBJ1-1,TRBV15,ATHLRGGLGDTEAF
TRBJ2-7,TRBV5-1,ASSPGTSGSHEQY
TRBJ1-1,TRBV6-6,ASRRDRLGAEAF
TRBJ2-5,TRBV4-2,ASSQVGGSGEETQY
TRBJ1-2,TRBV28,ASSRVRAGNVGYT
TRBJ2-5,TRBV9,ASSGLAQETQY
TRBJ2-1,TRBV5-1,ASSQGTSGAGNEQF
TRBJ1-1,TRBV2,PSRTSVEITEAF
TRBJ1-1,TRBV5-1,ASSLGQGRETEAF
TRBJ2-5,TRBV30,AWRGGGPTQETQY
TRBJ1-5,TRBV28,ASSPQAPLPQH
TRBJ2-3,TRBV6-6,ASSYSKAGVDTQY
TRBJ1-2,TRBV29-1,SVEAYGYT
TRBJ2-7,TRBV7-7,ASSWGTGGTYEQY